This paragraph reports one T cell receptor beta chain. The data stem from a study of control samples from healthy donors and cancer patients. Germline CDR1 and CDR2: SNHLY and FYNNEI. The CDR3 consists of 14 residues. V shed 4 bases and J shed 8 bases, with 12 bases lying between them. Libraries were prepared by immunoSEQ multiplex PCR; TCRdb keeps only in-frame clonotypes and omits some of them. Recorded here are about 200,000 clones; the top ten clones represent around 2%. The rearrangement joins TRBV2 to TRBJ1-6; D not certain. The TCR comes from a woman aged 25 to 39 in good health. The sequenced sample was blood. This CDR3 reads CASSVLPSDSPLHF. DNA for the CDR3: TGTGCCAGCAGTGTACTCCCAAGTGATTCACCCCTCCACTTT.